This TCR beta chain was observed in a study of CD8 T cells in cerebrospinal fluid in Alzheimer's disease (TCRdb year 2020). With regard to the full study: To assess CSF T cell clonal expansion, the study used two single-cell approaches: plate-based nested PCR sequencing and droplet-based sequencing. The study tested whether clonally expanded T cells were present in cerebrospinal fluid from healthy elderly individuals and from patients with neurodegenerative disease. In the droplet-based CSF analysis comparing patients with controls, roughly 10 healthy controls (fewer than 11,000 cells) and roughly 10 patients with MCI or Alzheimer's disease (over 10,000 cells) were included. The CSF gene-expression analysis, which included patients with Parkinson's disease, covered a total of 20 to 25 samples.

CDR1 and CDR2, looked up from the germline V gene (reference sequence), are MNHEY and SMNVEV. Inclusive of the bounding cysteine and phenylalanine, the CDR3 is 14 residues long. No DNA sequence is on record. Library preparation used 10x single-cell sequencing. Profiling of CSF cells was done with 10X Genomics single-cell V(D)J and 5' gene-expression libraries. An Illumina NextSeq550 was used to sequence the CSF single-cell TCR libraries. In the original analysis: V(D)J reads were aligned to the vdj-GRCh38 alts ensemble 2.0.0 reference and were analysed with the Cell Ranger vdj pipeline. Cell barcodes sharing the same set of productive CDR3 nucleotide sequences were defined as clonotypes. Clonotype information was added to Seurat v3.0 gene-expression metadata to link clonality with transcriptional profiles. Any CSF cell with more than 1,800 genes, more than 7,500 UMIs or more than 10% mitochondrial reads was removed. To identify TCRs with known antigen specificity, CDR3-beta sequences were compared against VDJdb. The network analysis of clone sharing was performed with the R package qgraph and was limited to TCRs that had complete alpha and beta chains. Following TCRdb reprocessing, every CDR3 protein sequence forms one entry, and DNA is not provided. TCRdb assigned the V and J calls; the authors' analysis was not used. The sample table gives more than 850 distinct CDR3 sequences. Over 9.5% of the sample rests with the top ten.

None of the participants had acute infectious disease, and every participant was in good physical condition. Neurodegeneration in patients was confirmed with biomarkers including neurofilament, amyloid-beta and tau. A live/dead marker was used to sort live CSF cells for droplet-based sequencing. To pellet immune cells, CSF obtained by lumbar puncture was centrifuged at 300g. CSF samples were inspected for red blood cells, and any blood-contaminated sample was excluded. CSF cells were cryopreserved in freezing medium, frozen overnight at -80 degrees C, and subsequently stored in liquid nitrogen. Before analysis, CSF samples were kept in storage for less than seven months. Overall study outcomes, separate from this receptor: The overall clonality comparison included only samples with detectable clones (roughly eleven healthy, 5 MCI, 5 AD, 6 PD). In patients with MCI or Alzheimer's disease, the biggest CSF clone accounted for a larger percentage of TCRs than in controls. The EBV-specific clones were neither the most highly expanded clones nor enriched among patients. In pooled data, a highly expanded clone (at least 3% of TCRs) occurred in 1 of 10 healthy subjects versus most of the 6 Alzheimer's patients. The authors warned that finding EBV-specific TCRs in CSF does not prove a causal connection between EBV and Alzheimer's disease.

Based on frequency, this clonotype is considered large (0.1 to 1%); no count was recorded. It has no known antigen specificity. In this chain, TRBV27 is recombined with TRBJ1-2; there is no DNA to check the TCRdb D call of TRBD1. Material for sequencing was cerebrospinal fluid. The TCR was taken from a human donor with mild cognitive impairment. CDR3 protein: CASSPRRGDYGYTF.